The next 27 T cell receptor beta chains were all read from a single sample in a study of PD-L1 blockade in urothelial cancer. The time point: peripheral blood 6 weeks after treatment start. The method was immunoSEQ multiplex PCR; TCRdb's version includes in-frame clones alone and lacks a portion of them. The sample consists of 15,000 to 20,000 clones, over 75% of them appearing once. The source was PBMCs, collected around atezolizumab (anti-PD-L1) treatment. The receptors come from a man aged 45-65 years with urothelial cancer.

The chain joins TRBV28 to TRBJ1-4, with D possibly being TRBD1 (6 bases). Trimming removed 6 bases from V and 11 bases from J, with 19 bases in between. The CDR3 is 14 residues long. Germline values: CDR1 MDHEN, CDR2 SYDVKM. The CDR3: CASRQGQSLVKLFF. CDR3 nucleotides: TGTGCCAGCAGACAAGGACAGTCCTTAGTGAAACTGTTTTTT.

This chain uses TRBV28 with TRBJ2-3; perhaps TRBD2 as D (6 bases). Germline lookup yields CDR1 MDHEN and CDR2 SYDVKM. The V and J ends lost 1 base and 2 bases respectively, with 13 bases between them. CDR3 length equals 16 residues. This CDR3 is CASSLFGGLYTDTQYF. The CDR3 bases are TGTGCCAGCAGTTTATTTGGGGGGTTATACACAGATACGCAGTATTTT.

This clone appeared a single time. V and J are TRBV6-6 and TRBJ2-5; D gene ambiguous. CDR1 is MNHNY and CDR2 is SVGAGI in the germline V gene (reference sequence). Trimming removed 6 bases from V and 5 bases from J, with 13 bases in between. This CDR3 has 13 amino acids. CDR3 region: CASRSGFRETQYF. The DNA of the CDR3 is TGTGCCAGCAGGTCAGGTTTCAGGGAGACCCAGTACTTC.

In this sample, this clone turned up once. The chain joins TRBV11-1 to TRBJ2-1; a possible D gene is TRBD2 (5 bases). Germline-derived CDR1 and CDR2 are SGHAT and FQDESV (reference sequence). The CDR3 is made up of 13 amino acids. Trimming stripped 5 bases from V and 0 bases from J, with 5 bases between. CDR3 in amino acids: CASSAGSYNEQFF. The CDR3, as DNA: TGTGCCAGCAGCGCGGGCTCCTACAATGAGCAGTTCTTC.

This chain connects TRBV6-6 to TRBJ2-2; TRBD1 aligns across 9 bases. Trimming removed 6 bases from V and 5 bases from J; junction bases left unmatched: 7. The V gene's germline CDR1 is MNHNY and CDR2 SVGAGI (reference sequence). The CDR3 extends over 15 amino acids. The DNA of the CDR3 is TGTGCCAGCAGACCCACAGGGGGCGAAACCGGGGAGCTGTTTTTT. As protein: CASRPTGGETGELFF.

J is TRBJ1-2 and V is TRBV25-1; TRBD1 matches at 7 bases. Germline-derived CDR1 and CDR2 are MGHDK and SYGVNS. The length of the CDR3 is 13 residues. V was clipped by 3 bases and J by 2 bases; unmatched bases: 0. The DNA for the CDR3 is TGTGCCAGCAGTGAGGGACAGAACTATGGCTACACCTTC. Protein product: CASSEGQNYGYTF.

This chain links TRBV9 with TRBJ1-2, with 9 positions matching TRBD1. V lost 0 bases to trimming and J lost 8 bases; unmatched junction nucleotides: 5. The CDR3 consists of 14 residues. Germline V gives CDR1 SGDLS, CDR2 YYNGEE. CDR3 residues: CASSVDRGLFGYTF. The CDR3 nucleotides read TGTGCCAGCAGCGTAGACAGGGGGCTCTTCGGCTACACCTTC.

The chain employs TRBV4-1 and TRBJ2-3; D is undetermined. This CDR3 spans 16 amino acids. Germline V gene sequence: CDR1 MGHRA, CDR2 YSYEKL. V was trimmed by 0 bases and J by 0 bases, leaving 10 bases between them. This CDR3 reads CASSQDNGASTDTQYF. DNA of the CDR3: TGCGCCAGCAGCCAAGACAACGGAGCTAGCACAGATACGCAGTATTTT.

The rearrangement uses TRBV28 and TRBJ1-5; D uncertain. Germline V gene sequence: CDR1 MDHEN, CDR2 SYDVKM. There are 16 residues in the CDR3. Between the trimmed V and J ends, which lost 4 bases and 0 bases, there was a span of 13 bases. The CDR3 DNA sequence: TGTGCCAGCAGTTCCCACGGTTCAAATAGCAATCAGCCCCAGCATTTT. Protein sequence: CASSSHGSNSNQPQHF.

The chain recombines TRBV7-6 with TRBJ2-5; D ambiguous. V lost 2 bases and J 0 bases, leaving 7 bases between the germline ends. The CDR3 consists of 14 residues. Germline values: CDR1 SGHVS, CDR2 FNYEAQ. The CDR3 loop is CASSLRLYQETQYF. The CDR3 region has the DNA TGTGCCAGCAGCTTAAGACTGTACCAAGAGACCCAGTACTTC.

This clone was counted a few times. The CDR3 DNA reads as TGTGCCAGCAGCTTAAGACATAACACTGAAGCTTTCTTT. The encoded protein is CASSLRHNTEAFF. The chain employs TRBV7-9 and TRBJ1-1; D remains unclear. V dropped 2 bases and J dropped 2 bases, with 6 bases sitting between them. Germline V gene sequence: CDR1 SEHNR, CDR2 FQNEAQ (reference sequence). The length of the CDR3 is 13 residues.

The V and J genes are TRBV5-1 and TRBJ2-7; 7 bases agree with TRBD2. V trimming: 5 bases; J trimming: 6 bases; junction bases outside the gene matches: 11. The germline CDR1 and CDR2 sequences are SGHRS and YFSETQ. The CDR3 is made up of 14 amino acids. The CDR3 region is CASRWGEGGTEQYF. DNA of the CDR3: TGCGCCAGCAGATGGGGGGAGGGCGGGACCGAGCAGTACTTC.

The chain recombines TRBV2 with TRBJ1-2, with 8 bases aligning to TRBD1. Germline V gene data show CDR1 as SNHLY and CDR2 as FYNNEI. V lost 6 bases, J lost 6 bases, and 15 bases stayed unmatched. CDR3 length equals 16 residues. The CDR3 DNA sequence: TGTGCCAGCAGCCCTAAGAGGACAGGGCGGGGGAATGGCTACACCTTC. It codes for CASSPKRTGRGNGYTF.

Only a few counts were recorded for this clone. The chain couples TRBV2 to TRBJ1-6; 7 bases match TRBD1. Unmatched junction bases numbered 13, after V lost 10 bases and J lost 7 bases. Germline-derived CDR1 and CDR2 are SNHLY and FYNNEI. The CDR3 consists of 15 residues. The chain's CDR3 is CATYRPGQRNSPLHF. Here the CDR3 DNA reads TGTGCCACCTATAGACCGGGACAGCGAAATTCACCCCTCCACTTT.

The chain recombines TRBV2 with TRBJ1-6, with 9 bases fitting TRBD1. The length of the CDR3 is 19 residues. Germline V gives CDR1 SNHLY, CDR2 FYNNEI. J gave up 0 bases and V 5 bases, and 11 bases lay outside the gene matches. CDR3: CASSRGQGIRSSYNSPLHF. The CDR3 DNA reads TGTGCCAGCAGTCGGGGACAGGGCATTAGGAGCTCCTATAATTCACCCCTCCACTTT.

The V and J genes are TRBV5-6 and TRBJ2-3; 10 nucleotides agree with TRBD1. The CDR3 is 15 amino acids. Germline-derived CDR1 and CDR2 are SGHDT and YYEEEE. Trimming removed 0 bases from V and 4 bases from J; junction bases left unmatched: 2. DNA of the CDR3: TGTGCCAGCAGCTTGGTAGACAGGGGGCCAGATACGCAGTATTTT. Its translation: CASSLVDRGPDTQYF.

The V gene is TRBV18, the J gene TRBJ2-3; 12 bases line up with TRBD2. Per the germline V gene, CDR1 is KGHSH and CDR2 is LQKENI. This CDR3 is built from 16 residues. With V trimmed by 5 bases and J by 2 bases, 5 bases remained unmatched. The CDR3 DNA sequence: TGTGCCAGCTCATCTTGGACTAGCGGGGCCACAGATACGCAGTATTTT. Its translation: CASSSWTSGATDTQYF.

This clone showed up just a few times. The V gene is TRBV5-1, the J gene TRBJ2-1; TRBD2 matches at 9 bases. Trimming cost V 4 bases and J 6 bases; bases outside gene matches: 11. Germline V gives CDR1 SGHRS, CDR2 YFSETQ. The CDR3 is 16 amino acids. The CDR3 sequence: CASSPPERGVVNEQFF. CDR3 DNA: TGCGCCAGCAGCCCCCCCGAGCGGGGGGTGGTCAATGAGCAGTTCTTC.

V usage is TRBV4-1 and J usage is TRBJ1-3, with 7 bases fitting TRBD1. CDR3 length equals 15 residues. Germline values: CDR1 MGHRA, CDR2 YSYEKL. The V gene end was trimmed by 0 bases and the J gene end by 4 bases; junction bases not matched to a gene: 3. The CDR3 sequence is CASSQDRGRGNTIYF. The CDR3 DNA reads TGCGCCAGCAGCCAAGATAGGGGGCGAGGAAACACCATATATTTT.

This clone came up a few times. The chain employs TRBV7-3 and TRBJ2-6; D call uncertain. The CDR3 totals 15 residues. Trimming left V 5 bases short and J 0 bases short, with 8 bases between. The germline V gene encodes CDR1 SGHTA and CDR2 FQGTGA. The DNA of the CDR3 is TGTGCCAGCAGCGTGGTTAGCTCTGGGGCCAACGTCCTGACTTTC. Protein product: CASSVVSSGANVLTF.

The CDR3 bases are TGTGCCAGCAGGCAATACTCTGCAACTAATGAAAAACTGTTTTTT. Translated, it gives CASRQYSATNEKLFF. The chain recombines TRBV6-6 with TRBJ1-4; D ambiguous. Germline-derived CDR1 and CDR2 are MNHNY and SVGAGI (reference sequence). Trimming stripped 6 bases from V and 0 bases from J, with 11 bases between. CDR3 length equals 15 residues.

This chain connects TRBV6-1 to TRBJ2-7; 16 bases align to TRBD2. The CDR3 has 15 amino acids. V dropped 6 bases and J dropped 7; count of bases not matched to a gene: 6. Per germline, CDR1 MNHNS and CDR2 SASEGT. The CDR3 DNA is TGTGCCAGCAGAGGGACTAGCGGGAGGGCGGGGGAGCAGTACTTC. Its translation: CASRGTSGRAGEQYF.

CDR3 nucleotides: TGTGCCAGTAGACCCGGGACATCAGAAGCTTTCTTT. The encoded protein is CASRPGTSEAFF. The V gene is TRBV19, the J gene TRBJ1-1, with D possibly being TRBD1 (6 bases). The CDR3 runs 12 residues. Germline lookup yields CDR1 LNHDA and CDR2 SQIVND (reference sequence). The V end was cut by 6 bases, the J end by 8 bases, with 13 bases between.

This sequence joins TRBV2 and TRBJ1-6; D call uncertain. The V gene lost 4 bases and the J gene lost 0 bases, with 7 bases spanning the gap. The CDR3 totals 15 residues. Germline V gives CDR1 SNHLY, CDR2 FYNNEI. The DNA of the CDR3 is TGTGCCAGCAGTGCTGAGAGCTCCTATAATTCACCCCTCCACTTT. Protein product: CASSAESSYNSPLHF. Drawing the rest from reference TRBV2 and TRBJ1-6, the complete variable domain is EPEVTQTPSHQVTQMGQEVILRCVPISNHLYFYWYRQILGQKVEFLVSFYNNEISEKSEIFDDQFSVERPDGSNFTLKIRSTKLEDSAMYFCASSAESSYNSPLHFGNGTRLTVT.

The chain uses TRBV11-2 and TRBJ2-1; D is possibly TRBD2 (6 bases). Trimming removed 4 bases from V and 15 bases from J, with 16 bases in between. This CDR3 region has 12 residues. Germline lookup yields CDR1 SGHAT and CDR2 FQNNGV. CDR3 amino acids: CASSSYRGKVFF. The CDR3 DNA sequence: TGTGCCAGCAGCTCTTACCGGGGGAAGGTGTTCTTC.

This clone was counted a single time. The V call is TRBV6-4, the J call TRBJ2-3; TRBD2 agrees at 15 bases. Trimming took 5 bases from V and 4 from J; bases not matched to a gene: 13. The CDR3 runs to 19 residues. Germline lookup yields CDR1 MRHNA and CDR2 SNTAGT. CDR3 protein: CASSHAGLAGGLSPDTQYF. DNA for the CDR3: TGTGCCAGCAGTCACGCTGGACTAGCGGGGGGGCTGTCCCCAGATACGCAGTATTTT.

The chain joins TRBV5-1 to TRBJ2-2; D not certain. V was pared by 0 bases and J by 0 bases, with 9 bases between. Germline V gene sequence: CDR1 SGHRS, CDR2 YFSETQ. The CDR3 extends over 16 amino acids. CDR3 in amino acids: CASSLVASSNTGELFF. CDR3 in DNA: TGCGCCAGCAGCTTGGTAGCTAGTTCGAACACCGGGGAGCTGTTTTTT.